The clone carrying this T cell receptor beta chain was observed a few times. Antigen specificity is unknown. Germline CDR1 and CDR2: DFQATT and SNEGSKA (reference sequence). CDR3 length: 15 residues. Template-switching 5'RACE yielded the TCR cDNA; a universal primer site and UMIs were added in the process. Using its own MiXCR run on the 5' RACE reads, TCRdb lists one record per CDR3 protein. Of 250,000 to 300,000 distinct CDR3 sequences in the sample, 13% were seen once. These data originate in a study of T cells after yellow fever vaccination. Study observations and caveats: After the booster, 96% of CD4 and about 90% of CD8 primary-response clones were re-detected.

This chain uses TRBV20-1 with TRBJ2-1, with TRBD2 identical over 8 bases. This clonotype was obtained from a man in his thirties or forties who received the YFV17D yellow fever vaccine. The material sequenced was CD4+ T cells sorted from PBMCs, taken 45 days after the yellow fever booster vaccination. CDR3 in amino acids: CSAEGSGRPYNEQFF. The CDR3 DNA reads as TGCAGCGCTGAAGGCAGCGGGAGACCCTACAATGAGCAGTTCTTC.